This T cell receptor beta chain was identified in a study of blood T cell repertoires in COVID-19. Measured with immunoSEQ multiplex PCR; TCRdb has only the in-frame clones, and not every one. The sample carries approximately 200,000 clones, roughly 88% recorded once. Germline V CDR1 and CDR2: SGHTA, FQGTGA. V was cut by 4 bases and J by 3 bases, with 13 bases left in between. The CDR3 covers 15 residues. Source material: PBMCs or T cells enriched from blood (not recorded which). The rearrangement uses TRBV7-3 and TRBJ2-1; TRBD2 is a possible D gene (5 bases). This clonotype was obtained from a woman in her 30s who had recovered from COVID-19. This CDR3 is CASSSNTGIYNEQFF. For the CDR3, the DNA is TGTGCCAGCAGCTCCAACACCGGGATCTACAATGAGCAGTTCTTC. The full variable domain, completed using reference TRBV7-3 and TRBJ2-1, is GAGVSQTPSNKVTEKGKYVELRCDPISGHTALYWYRQSLGQGPEFLIYFQGTGAADDSGLPNDRFFAVRPEGSVSTLKIQRTERGDSAVYLCASSSNTGIYNEQFFGPGTRLTVL.